The sequence of this T cell receptor (beta chain) was determined in a study of blood T cell repertoires in COVID-19. As for the study in general: The origin of the acute and convalescent COVID-19 samples was the United States, Italy and Spain. From T cells, B-cell-depleted T cells, or PBMCs came the material, which was cDNA or gDNA.

The sample holds a few counts of this clone. Original methodology: By means of reference gene primer amplification, nucleated cell counts were estimated. Sequencing was performed with immunoSEQ multiplex PCR; in TCRdb, only in-frame clones are kept and a portion is missing. The D gene and trimming were derived from the DNA, and the V and J assignments and clone size from that table. Here the sample spans approximately 40,000 clones, roughly 88% being singletons. This CDR3 is 14 amino acids long. V lost 6 bases, J lost 5 bases, and 4 bases stayed unmatched. Germline CDR1 and CDR2: MNHEY and SVGAGI. This TCR was recovered from a human donor in a cohort sampled during active COVID-19. The gene calls are TRBV6-5 and TRBJ1-5; 10 nucleotides match TRBD1. Sequenced: peripheral blood. The CDR3 DNA reads TGTGCCAGCAGACCCGGGACAGGGGATCAGCCCCAGCATTTT. As protein: CASRPGTGDQPQHF.